Shown below are 18 T cell receptor beta chains from a single sample sequenced in a study of tumor-infiltrating lymphocytes in primary liver carcinoma. A constant-region primer served to make TCR beta cDNA from about 500 ng total RNA. Libraries of TCR beta came from three nested multiplex PCR rounds with slightly modified ARM-PCR. Rounds one and two of PCR, each of approximately 11 cycles, were primed with TRBV1-TRBV30 forward primers and a C-beta reverse primer. TCRdb analysed the multiplex PCR reads with MiXCR anew, one entry per CDR3 protein. The top ten clones hold approximately 15% of a sample with 80,000 or so distinct CDR3 sequences, 71% of them seen once. Total RNA and DNA came together from about 19-30 mg of bulk tissue without cell sorting. Sequenced input: liver tumor tissue from sampling region 4. Subset given: tumor region T4, right-lateral pole. The receptors were gathered from a woman aged 55 to 70 with primary liver carcinoma and hepatitis B virus infection.

In its sample, this clonotype was seen many times. The V and J genes are TRBV28 and TRBJ1-2, with D unresolved. Per the germline V gene, CDR1 is MDHEN and CDR2 is SYDVKM. This CDR3 is 16 amino acids long. V was shortened by 7 bases and J by 0 bases, with 18 bases between the two germline ends. The CDR3 bases are TGTGCCAGCATAAAGGTCGGGCACAACACTAACTATGGCTACACCTTC. It yields the protein CASIKVGHNTNYGYTF.

With regard to this clonotype: One end of the junction is discordant with germline, which a read error may explain. V is TRBV11-1 and J is TRBJ1-1; the D is unclear. The CDR3 spans 15 residues. Germline V gene lookup returns CDR1 SGHAT and CDR2 FQDESV (reference sequence). CDR3 residues: CTSSFFWAVNTEAFF. DNA of the CDR3: TGTACCAGCAGCTTTTTTTGGGCAGTGAACACTGAAGCTTTCTTT.

This clonotype was seen a few times. Just one base apart from a much larger clone, this may be a read error. V gene TRBV10-3 combines with J gene TRBJ1-1; D uncertain. Trimming left V 6 bases short and J 4 bases short, with 12 bases between. Germline values: CDR1 ENHRY, CDR2 SYGVKD. The CDR3 runs to 13 residues. CDR3 sequence (DNA): TGTGCCATCAGGCGGAGAGAGGCCACTGAAGCTTTCTTT. This sequence encodes CAIRRREATEAFF.

This clonotype occurred many times. This chain links TRBV4-1 with TRBJ2-3; TRBD2 matches at 10 bases. CDR3 length equals 18 residues. V was clipped by 0 bases and J by 5 bases; unmatched bases: 11. Germline CDR1 reads MGHRA; CDR2 reads YSYEKL. Written as DNA, the CDR3 is TGCGCCAGCAGCCAAGAGGGGGTTAGCGGGAGGTTGAGAGATACGCAGTATTTT. Translating it yields CASSQEGVSGRLRDTQYF.

This clonotype was counted once. This chain connects TRBV4-2 to TRBJ2-2; perhaps TRBD1 as D (5 bases). The length of the CDR3 is 18 residues. V was cut by 10 bases and J by 0 bases, with 24 bases left in between. Germline CDR1 LGHNA, CDR2 YNFKEQ. The CDR3 DNA reads TGTGCCAACAGGCAAGTCCCAGACAAGGCGCCGAACACCGGGGAGCTGTTTTTT. Its protein is CANRQVPDKAPNTGELFF.

The V call is TRBV29-1, the J call TRBJ1-5; unclear D gene. The CDR3 extends over 13 amino acids. Germline CDR1 and CDR2: SQVTM and ANQGSEA. With 6 bases removed from V and 5 bases from J, the gap between germline ends came to 14 bases. CDR3: CSVGRGPHQPQHF. The CDR3, as DNA: TGCAGCGTAGGGAGAGGGCCTCATCAGCCCCAGCATTTT. Looking up the rest from reference TRBV29-1 and TRBJ1-5 gives the full variable domain: SAVISQKPSRDICQRGTSLTIQCQVDSQVTMMFWYRQQPGQSLTLIATANQGSEATYESGFVIDKFPISRPNLTFSTLTVSNMSPEDSSIYLCSVGRGPHQPQHFGDGTRLSIL.

This clonotype was counted at least ten times. V gene TRBV6-1 combines with J gene TRBJ2-1, with TRBD2 identical over 10 bases. Germline values: CDR1 MNHNS, CDR2 SASEGT. The CDR3 sequence is 16 residues long. V trimming: 10 bases; J trimming: 5 bases; junction bases outside the gene matches: 14. CDR3 bases: TGTGCCACCACACTCGGGACCGGGACTAGCGACAATGAGCAGTTCTTC. It codes for CATTLGTGTSDNEQFF.

As for this clonotype: The junction does not match germline at one end; this may be a read error. The chain joins TRBV12-3 or TRBV12-4 to TRBJ1-2; 8 bases are shared with TRBD1. CDR3 length: 14 residues. The CDR3 nucleotides read TGTGCCGGCAGGAGGGACAGGAGTAACTACAGCTACACCTTC. This sequence encodes CAGRRDRSNYSYTF.

A note on this clonotype: In this CDR3 the conserved last residue, phenylalanine or tryptophan, is missing, so a read error is likely. The V and J genes are TRBV5-4 and TRBJ2-5; 8 nucleotides line up with TRBD1. Germline trimming cut 4 bases from V and 5 bases from J; bases unmatched to any gene: 7. Germline CDR1 SGHNT, CDR2 YYREEE (reference sequence). CDR3 length: 14 amino acids. In DNA, the CDR3 is TGTGCCAGCAGCCAATCGACAGGGGAGGAGACCCAGTACTTG. It encodes CASSQSTGEETQYL.

Concerning this clonotype itself: One end of the junction fails to match germline, which may point to a read error. The chain is built from TRBV11-2 and TRBJ2-7, with D possibly TRBD1 on 6 matching bases. The CDR3 spans 13 residues. Germline CDR1 and CDR2: SGHAT and FQNNGV. The CDR3 spells CASSLDRQDEQYF. The CDR3 nucleotides are TGTGCTAGCAGTTTAGACAGGCAGGACGAGCAGTACTTC.

A remark on this clonotype: At one boundary the junction diverges from the germline segment, which might be a read error. CDR3 loop: CSAADEKLAKNFQYF. The CDR3 bases are TGCAGCGCCGCGGACGAAAAGTTAGCCAAAAACTTTCAGTACTTC. V gene TRBV29-1 combines with J gene TRBJ2-4; D is uncertain. The CDR3 covers 15 residues. CDR1 is SQVTM and CDR2 is ANQGSEA in the germline V gene.

Regarding this clonotype: A read error may produce the germline difference seen at one junction end. The chain combines TRBV11-2 with TRBJ2-2; perhaps TRBD2 as D (6 bases). The CDR3 length is 18 residues. Germline V gene lookup returns CDR1 SGHAT and CDR2 FQNNGV. This CDR3 is CARSLVCGDPKDTGELFF. The CDR3 DNA reads TGTGCCAGGAGCTTAGTTTGCGGGGACCCCAAGGATACCGGGGAGCTGTTCTTT.

The rearrangement uses TRBV29-1 and TRBJ2-2, with 7 bases lining up with TRBD1. With 6 bases clipped from V and 1 base from J, the junction kept 8 bases outside the gene matches. CDR1 is SQVTM and CDR2 is ANQGSEA in the germline V gene. This CDR3 comprises 15 residues. CDR3 in amino acids: CSVGTARLNTGELFF. The CDR3 DNA follows: TGCAGCGTCGGGACAGCGCGTTTGAACACCGGGGAGCTGTTTTTT.

A note on this clonotype: Relative to the germline gene, one junction end is altered; a read error may explain this. The chain combines TRBV29-1 with TRBJ1-1; D unclear. CDR3 length equals 13 residues. CDR1 is SQVTM, CDR2 ANQGSEA, per germline. The CDR3 DNA sequence: TGCGGCGTCGCCGAGAAATTTAACACCGAGGCTTTCTTT. This sequence encodes CGVAEKFNTEAFF.

A note on this clonotype: A read error may account for a junction end that differs from germline. The chain links TRBV6-2 or TRBV6-3 to TRBJ2-2; tentative D call: TRBD2 (5 bases). Looked up from germline, CDR1 is MNHEY and CDR2 is SVGEGT. The CDR3 runs 12 residues. The CDR3 DNA sequence: TGTGTCAGCAGCGATCCCGCCGGGGAGCTGTCTTTT. Its translation is CVSSDPAGELSF.

This clonotype was picked up one time. The junction differs from germline at one of its ends, possibly a read error. V usage is TRBV2 and J usage is TRBJ2-7; TRBD1 aligns across 8 bases. CDR3 length equals 14 residues. Germline-derived CDR1 and CDR2 are SNHLY and FYNNEI. The CDR3 protein is CASSPDRGWYGQYF. The CDR3 DNA follows: TGTGCCAGCAGTCCCGACAGGGGATGGTACGGGCAGTACTTC.

About this clonotype: A junction end diverges from the germline sequence, so it may reflect a read error. This chain connects TRBV12-3 or TRBV12-4 to TRBJ1-3; TRBD1 might be the D (6 bases). The CDR3 loop spans 17 amino acids. The CDR3 sequence is CASSLDQDSVSGNTTYF. The CDR3, as DNA: TGTGCCAGCAGTTTAGATCAGGACAGCGTCTCTGGAAACACCACATATTTT.

In its sample, this clonotype was seen many times. CDR3 protein: CASSLGGNIQYF. In DNA form, the CDR3 reads TGTGCCAGCAGTCTCGGGGGGAACATTCAGTACTTC. The rearrangement links TRBV7-9 to TRBJ2-4; TRBD2 matches at 7 bases. V lost 6 bases, J lost 7 bases, and 3 bases stayed unmatched. CDR1 is SEHNR and CDR2 is FQNEAQ in the germline V gene (reference sequence). CDR3 size: 12 residues.